This passage covers 30 T cell receptor beta chains from one sample sequenced in a study of shared clonotypes between healthy human individuals. Assay: immunoSEQ multiplex PCR; the TCRdb copy retains only in-frame clones and omits some. This sample carries 1.5 million to 2.5 million clones, approximately 94% of them seen once, and the ten largest clones take 1.2%. Naive CD8 isolation took CD45RO-negative cells positively selected for CCR7 and excluded terminally differentiated effector memory CD45RA+ cells. The sample taken for sequencing was naive CD8+ T cells sorted from blood. These receptors were obtained from a man aged 18 to 29 in good health.

V and J are TRBV14 and TRBJ2-5; tentatively, D is TRBD1 (6 bases). CDR1 SGHDN and CDR2 FVKESK come from the germline V gene. The CDR3 consists of 15 residues. V was trimmed by 6 bases and J by 3 bases, leaving 17 bases between them. CDR3 DNA: TGTGCCAGCAGTTTGAGACAGGTCGGGGAAGAGACCCAGTACTTC. Translating it yields CASSLRQVGEETQYF. The full variable domain, with the rest looked up from reference TRBV14 and TRBJ2-5, is EAGVTQFPSHSVIEKGQTVTLRCDPISGHDNLYWYRRVMGKEIKFLLHFVKESKQDESGMPNNRFLAERTGGTYSTLKVQPAELEDSGVYFCASSLRQVGEETQYFGPGTRLLVL.

This clone was detected only once. The V gene is TRBV28, the J gene TRBJ1-3; D is undetermined. V dropped 2 bases and J dropped 4 bases, with 6 bases sitting between them. Germline-derived CDR1 and CDR2 are MDHEN and SYDVKM. The CDR3 runs to 13 residues. The CDR3 nucleotides are TGTGCCAGCAGTTTAGACATCGGAAACACCATATATTTT. It encodes CASSLDIGNTIYF.

Notes on this clone: The same CDR3 arises from other DNA sequences in this sample as well. The V gene is TRBV11-2, the J gene TRBJ2-7; D remains ambiguous. V was pared by 1 base and J by 1 base, with 5 bases between. Germline V gives CDR1 SGHAT, CDR2 FQNNGV. This CDR3 spans 13 amino acids. CDR3 amino acids: CASSLGPSYEQYF. CDR3 nucleotides: TGTGCCAGCAGCTTAGGGCCATCCTACGAGCAGTACTTC.

For this clone: Distinct nucleotide sequences in the sample also encode this CDR3. The gene calls are TRBV30 and TRBJ1-1; tentative D call: TRBD1 (5 bases). The CDR3 has 14 residues. Trimming removed 2 bases from V and 1 base from J, with 11 bases in between. The V gene's germline CDR1 is GTSNPN and CDR2 SVGIG (reference sequence). The CDR3 DNA reads TGTGCCTGGAGTACTGGGGGGGGGAACACTGAAGCTTTCTTT. Amino acids: CAWSTGGGNTEAFF.

The J gene is TRBJ2-5, the V gene TRBV29-1, with 7 bases identical to TRBD1. Losses at the gene ends were 4 bases for V and 5 bases for J; bases not matched to a gene: 13. Germline CDR1 reads SQVTM; CDR2 reads ANQGSEA. CDR3 size: 15 residues. CDR3 in amino acids: CSVVFVDRVRETQYF. The CDR3, as DNA: TGCAGCGTTGTATTCGTTGACAGGGTCAGGGAGACCCAGTACTTC.

The V gene is TRBV5-3, the J gene TRBJ2-7; TRBD2 aligns across 10 bases. TRBV5-3 is noted as an ORF with a role that remains uncertain. V trimming: 7 bases; J trimming: 2 bases; junction bases outside the gene matches: 3. The CDR3 extends over 13 amino acids. This CDR3 reads CARLAGETYEQYF. DNA of the CDR3: TGTGCCAGACTAGCGGGAGAGACCTACGAGCAGTACTTC.

The CDR3 coding sequence is TGTGCCAGCAGCCTGCTAGCGGGGGACGGCACCGGGGAGCTGTTTTTT. This translates into CASSLLAGDGTGELFF. V and J are TRBV9 and TRBJ2-2, with 10 bases fitting TRBD2. This CDR3 region has 16 residues. V dropped 4 bases and J dropped 4; count of bases not matched to a gene: 7. Germline CDR1 reads SGDLS; CDR2 reads YYNGEE.

The chain joins TRBV28 to TRBJ2-7, with 10 nucleotides matching TRBD2. Germline CDR1 and CDR2: MDHEN and SYDVKM. With V trimmed by 3 bases and J by 4 bases, 6 bases remained unmatched. The CDR3 runs 15 residues. CDR3 in amino acids: CASSLFGLAVYEQYF. As DNA, the CDR3 is TGTGCCAGCAGTTTGTTTGGACTAGCGGTTTACGAGCAGTACTTC. The full variable domain, its missing parts supplied by reference TRBV28 and TRBJ2-7, is DVKVTQSSRYLVKRTGEKVFLECVQDMDHENMFWYRQDPGLGLRLIYFSYDVKMKEKGDIPEGYSVSREKKERFSLILESASTNQTSMYLCASSLFGLAVYEQYFGPGTRLTVT.

In the case of this clone: Other DNA sequences in the same sample also yield this CDR3. V is TRBV10-3 and J is TRBJ1-2, with D maybe TRBD1 (6 bases). Trimming left V 0 bases short and J 4 bases short, with 9 bases between. The CDR3 consists of 14 residues. Germline V gives CDR1 ENHRY, CDR2 SYGVKD. The CDR3 region has the DNA TGTGCCATCAGTGAGTCTGGACAGTCCTATGGCTACACCTTC. It specifies CAISESGQSYGYTF.

With respect to this clone: Other DNA sequences from this sample encode an identical CDR3 as well. The V and J genes are TRBV27 and TRBJ2-7; D might be TRBD1 (6 bases). CDR1 is MNHEY and CDR2 is SMNVEV in the germline V gene (reference sequence). V was trimmed by 2 bases and J by 4 bases, leaving 12 bases between them. CDR3 length: 14 amino acids. The CDR3 DNA follows: TGTGCCAGCAGTTTAAAAGATAGGGGGTACGAGCAGTACTTC. Its translation: CASSLKDRGYEQYF.

V gene TRBV9 combines with J gene TRBJ1-2; possible D gene TRBD1, 5 bases. The CDR3 is 13 residues long. CDR1 and CDR2 from the germline V gene are SGDLS and YYNGEE. With 4 bases removed from V and 5 bases from J, the gap between germline ends came to 12 bases. The CDR3 loop is CASSYGGAYGYTF. The DNA for the CDR3 is TGTGCCAGCAGCTACGGAGGGGCGTATGGCTACACCTTC.

This chain joins TRBV7-9 and TRBJ2-1; 10 bases fit TRBD2. V trimming: 2 bases; J trimming: 7 bases; junction bases outside the gene matches: 2. The CDR3 is made up of 14 amino acids. The germline CDR1 and CDR2 sequences are SEHNR and FQNEAQ (reference sequence). In DNA form, the CDR3 reads TGTGCCAGCAGCTTACCTAGCGGGAGTAATGAGCAGTTCTTC. Encoded protein: CASSLPSGSNEQFF.

V usage is TRBV19 and J usage is TRBJ2-7, with a possible D match to TRBD2 (5 bases). The CDR3 consists of 14 residues. V was shortened by 2 bases and J by 3 bases, with 11 bases between the two germline ends. Germline V gives CDR1 LNHDA, CDR2 SQIVND (reference sequence). CDR3 DNA: TGTGCCAGTAGTATATTTTCGGGGTACTACGAGCAGTACTTC. Translated: CASSIFSGYYEQYF.

Points on this clone: The junction shows a germline mismatch at one end, possibly a read error. The chain uses TRBV18 and TRBJ2-7, with TRBD2 matching over 13 bases. This CDR3 region has 14 residues. CDR1 is KGHSH and CDR2 is LQKENI in the germline V gene. The CDR3 DNA sequence: TGTGCCAGCTCACCCGGGACTAGCGGGAATGAGGCGACCTTC. Translated, it gives CASSPGTSGNEATF.

This chain uses TRBV19 with TRBJ2-4; D gene uncertain. V shed 1 base and J shed 8 bases, with 12 bases lying between them. CDR3 length equals 14 residues. CDR1 and CDR2 (germline): LNHDA, SQIVND (reference sequence). The CDR3 DNA follows: TGTGCCAGTAGTATAGTTCCCAGTTTTGACATTCAGTACTTC. Protein product: CASSIVPSFDIQYF. The full variable domain, rest sourced from reference TRBV19 and TRBJ2-4, is DGGITQSPKYLFRKEGQNVTLSCEQNLNHDAMYWYRQDPGQGLRLIYYSQIVNDFQKGDIAEGYSVSREKKESFPLTVTSAQKNPTAFYLCASSIVPSFDIQYFGAGTRLSVL.

The genes are TRBV4-1 and TRBJ2-1; D gene unclear. The CDR3 extends over 16 amino acids. The V gene lost 0 bases and the J gene lost 0 bases, with 9 bases spanning the gap. The germline CDR1 and CDR2 sequences are MGHRA and YSYEKL. The CDR3 protein is CASSQDNAFSYNEQFF. CDR3 nucleotide sequence: TGCGCCAGCAGCCAAGATAACGCGTTCTCCTACAATGAGCAGTTCTTC.

The chain employs TRBV5-3 and TRBJ2-2; tentatively, D is TRBD1 (5 bases). TRBV5-3 is treated as an ORF (open reading frame) with a function not yet certain. Trimming took off 4 bases at V and 2 bases at J, with 15 bases between the two ends. The CDR3 totals 16 residues. CDR3 in amino acids: CARSPWEGVNTGELFF. CDR3 sequence (DNA): TGTGCCAGAAGCCCATGGGAAGGGGTCAACACCGGGGAGCTGTTTTTT.

The chain combines TRBV27 with TRBJ2-7; 7 nucleotides agree with TRBD1. CDR1 MNHEY and CDR2 SMNVEV come from the germline V gene (reference sequence). The CDR3 is made up of 13 amino acids. Germline trimming cut 4 bases from V and 3 bases from J; bases unmatched to any gene: 3. For the CDR3, the DNA is TGTGCCAGCAGTTCACAGGGGAACTACGAGCAGTACTTC. Its translation is CASSSQGNYEQYF.

The rearrangement joins TRBV30 to TRBJ1-2; 7 bases line up with TRBD1. With 0 bases clipped from V and 5 bases from J, the junction kept 12 bases outside the gene matches. The CDR3 runs to 16 residues. The V gene's germline CDR1 is GTSNPN and CDR2 SVGIG (reference sequence). CDR3 region: CAWSVQGTVGTYGYTF. In nucleotides, the CDR3 is TGTGCCTGGAGTGTACAGGGGACGGTCGGAACGTATGGCTACACCTTC.

This chain links TRBV4-1 with TRBJ2-2, with D possibly TRBD2 on 6 matching bases. The CDR3 loop spans 15 amino acids. Germline V gene lookup returns CDR1 MGHRA and CDR2 YSYEKL. The V end was cut by 2 bases, the J end by 4 bases, with 11 bases between. The CDR3 DNA follows: TGCGCCAGCAGCCAACTGGGGGGTAGCACCGGGGAGCTGTTTTTT. Encoded protein: CASSQLGGSTGELFF.

V is TRBV15 and J is TRBJ2-1, with D perhaps TRBD2 (5 bases). The germline V gene encodes CDR1 LNHNV and CDR2 YYDKDF (reference sequence). V was clipped by 6 bases and J by 6 bases, with 12 bases between them. This CDR3 is 13 amino acids long. The CDR3 loop is CATRWTEGNEQFF. In DNA, the CDR3 is TGTGCCACCAGATGGACTGAGGGCAATGAGCAGTTCTTC.

The chain has TRBV4-1 and TRBJ2-7; TRBD1 agrees at 8 bases. The CDR3 has 14 residues. Germline assignment: CDR1 MGHRA and CDR2 YSYEKL. After removal of 3 bases from V and 5 bases from J, the junction contained 6 bases not matched to a gene. The CDR3 is CASSHLDRVDEQYF. CDR3 DNA sequence: TGCGCCAGCAGCCACCTGGACAGGGTGGACGAGCAGTACTTC.

The V call is TRBV7-8, the J call TRBJ2-3; 10 bases align to TRBD2. V was pared by 2 bases and J by 0 bases, with 17 bases of the junction left unmatched. The CDR3 sequence is 21 residues long. Germline V gene lookup returns CDR1 SGHVS and CDR2 FQNEAQ. Here the CDR3 DNA reads TGTGCCAGCAGCTTAATTCTTAGCGGGGGGTTCCGGGATTATAGCACAGATACGCAGTATTTT. Residues: CASSLILSGGFRDYSTDTQYF.

The V gene is TRBV7-2, the J gene TRBJ2-3; perhaps TRBD1 as D (5 bases). V gave up 4 bases and J gave up 4 bases, with 12 bases separating them. Per germline, CDR1 SGHTA and CDR2 FQGNSA. CDR3 length: 14 residues. CDR3 sequence: CASSSRGHPDTQYF. In DNA form, the CDR3 reads TGTGCCAGCAGCTCTAGGGGCCACCCAGATACGCAGTATTTT.

The chain joins TRBV7-2 to TRBJ2-3, with D possibly matching TRBD1 (5 bases). CDR1 SGHTA and CDR2 FQGNSA come from the germline V gene. With 1 base removed from V and 5 bases from J, the gap between germline ends came to 22 bases. CDR3 size: 18 residues. CDR3: CASSLVGGALLLGDTQYF. Written as DNA, the CDR3 is TGTGCCAGCAGCTTAGTGGGTGGGGCTCTCCTCCTCGGAGATACGCAGTATTTT.

The J gene is TRBJ2-7, the V gene TRBV14, with 11 bases fitting TRBD2. The CDR3 runs to 16 residues. J was trimmed by 0 bases and V by 2 bases; bases with no gene match: 3. The germline gives CDR1 SGHDN, CDR2 FVKESK. The CDR3 reads CASSQPTSGNSYEQYF. The DNA for the CDR3 is TGTGCCAGCAGCCAACCGACTAGCGGGAACTCCTACGAGCAGTACTTC.

The V gene is TRBV6-6, the J gene TRBJ2-5; D uncertain. The germline CDR1 and CDR2 sequences are MNHNY and SVGAGI (reference sequence). The CDR3 runs to 13 residues. V shed 2 bases and J shed 2 bases, with 6 bases lying between them. DNA of the CDR3: TGTGCCAGCAGTTACGGCATTCAAGAGACCCAGTACTTC. Translated, it gives CASSYGIQETQYF.

There are a few counts of this clone. The chain uses TRBV28 and TRBJ1-2; unclear D gene. The V end lost 5 bases, the J end lost 4 bases, and 17 bases lay between the germline ends. CDR3 length: 15 residues. The germline gives CDR1 MDHEN, CDR2 SYDVKM. CDR3 coding DNA: TGTGCCAGCAGTCCTCCCGGACTGACCCTCTATGGCTACACCTTC. Amino acid sequence: CASSPPGLTLYGYTF.

The chain couples TRBV6-5 to TRBJ2-3; 11 nucleotides match TRBD2. Germline loops: CDR1 MNHEY, CDR2 SVGAGI. V lost 7 bases to trimming and J lost 2 bases; unmatched junction nucleotides: 5. This CDR3 has 15 residues. CDR3 protein: CASKSSGGLTDTQYF. The CDR3 nucleotides read TGTGCCAGCAAATCTAGCGGGGGGCTCACAGATACGCAGTATTTT.

The chain recombines TRBV2 with TRBJ2-7; 9 bases are a match to TRBD2. CDR1 is SNHLY, CDR2 FYNNEI, per germline. There are 16 residues in the CDR3. Trimming at V came to 0 bases and at J to 3 bases, leaving 6 bases not matched to a gene. CDR3 sequence: CASSEALASGIYEQYF. Here the CDR3 DNA reads TGTGCCAGCAGTGAAGCGCTGGCTAGCGGGATCTACGAGCAGTACTTC. Looking up the rest from reference TRBV2 and TRBJ2-7 gives the full variable domain: EPEVTQTPSHQVTQMGQEVILRCVPISNHLYFYWYRQILGQKVEFLVSFYNNEISEKSEIFDDQFSVERPDGSNFTLKIRSTKLEDSAMYFCASSEALASGIYEQYFGPGTRLTVT.